This TCR beta chain was observed in a study of control samples from healthy donors and cancer patients. With 3 bases clipped from V and 3 bases from J, the junction kept 4 bases outside the gene matches. The germline gives CDR1 MNHEY, CDR2 SMNVEV (reference sequence). There are 14 residues in the CDR3. Sequenced by immunoSEQ multiplex PCR; TCRdb stores in-frame clones only, minus some. The sample consists of roughly 130,000 clones, over 85% of them appearing once. The sample taken for sequencing was blood. This receptor was taken from a man younger than 45 in good health. The chain links TRBV27 to TRBJ2-7; 8 nucleotides align to TRBD1. CDR3 region: CASSFRQGHYEQYF. In DNA, the CDR3 is TGTGCCAGCAGTTTTCGACAGGGGCACTACGAGCAGTACTTC.